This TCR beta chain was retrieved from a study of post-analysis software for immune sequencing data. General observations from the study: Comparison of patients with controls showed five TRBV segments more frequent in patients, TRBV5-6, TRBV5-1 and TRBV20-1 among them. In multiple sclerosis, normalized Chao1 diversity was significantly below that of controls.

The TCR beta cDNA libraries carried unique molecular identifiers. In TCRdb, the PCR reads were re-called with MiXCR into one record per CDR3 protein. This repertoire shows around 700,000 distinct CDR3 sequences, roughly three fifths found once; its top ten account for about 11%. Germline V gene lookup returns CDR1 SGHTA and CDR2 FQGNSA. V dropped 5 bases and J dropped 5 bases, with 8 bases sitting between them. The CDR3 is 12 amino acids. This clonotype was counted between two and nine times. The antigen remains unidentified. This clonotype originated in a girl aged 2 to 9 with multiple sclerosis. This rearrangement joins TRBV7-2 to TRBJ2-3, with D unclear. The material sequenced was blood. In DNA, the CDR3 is TGTGCCAGCAGCACCGAGGTAGATACGCAGTATTTT. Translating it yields CASSTEVDTQYF. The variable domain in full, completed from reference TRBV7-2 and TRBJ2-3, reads GAGVSQSPSNKVTEKGKDVELRCDPISGHTALYWYRQSLGQGLEFLIYFQGNSAPDKSGLPSDRFSAERTGGSVSTLTIQRTQQEDSAVYLCASSTEVDTQYFGPGTRLTVL.